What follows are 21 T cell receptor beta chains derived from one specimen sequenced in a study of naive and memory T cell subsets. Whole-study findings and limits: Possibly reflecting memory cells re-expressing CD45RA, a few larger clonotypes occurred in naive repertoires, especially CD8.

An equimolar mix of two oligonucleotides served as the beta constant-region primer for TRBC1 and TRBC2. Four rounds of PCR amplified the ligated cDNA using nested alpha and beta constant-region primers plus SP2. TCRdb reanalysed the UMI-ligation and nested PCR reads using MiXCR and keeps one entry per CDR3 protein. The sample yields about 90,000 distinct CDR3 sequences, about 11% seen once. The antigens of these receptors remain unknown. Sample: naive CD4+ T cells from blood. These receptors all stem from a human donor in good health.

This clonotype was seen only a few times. DNA for the CDR3: TGTGCCAGCAGTGAGATCGACCGAGATCGGCCCCAGCATTTT. Protein sequence: CASSEIDRDRPQHF. This chain joins TRBV6-1 and TRBJ1-5, with D unresolved. The CDR3 spans 14 residues. Trimming pared 3 bases from V and 9 bases from J, leaving 15 bases between. Germline-derived CDR1 and CDR2 are MNHNS and SASEGT.

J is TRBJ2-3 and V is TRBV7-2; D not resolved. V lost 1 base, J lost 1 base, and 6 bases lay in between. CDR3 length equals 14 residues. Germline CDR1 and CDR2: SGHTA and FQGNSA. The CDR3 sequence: CASSLVVGTDTQYF. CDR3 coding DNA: TGTGCCAGCAGCTTAGTCGTGGGCACAGATACGCAGTATTTT.

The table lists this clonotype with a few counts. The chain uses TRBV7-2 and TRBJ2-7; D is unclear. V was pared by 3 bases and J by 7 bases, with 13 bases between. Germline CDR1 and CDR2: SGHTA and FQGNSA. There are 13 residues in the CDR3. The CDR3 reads CASSFAELLEQYF. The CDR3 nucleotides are TGTGCCAGCAGCTTCGCTGAGCTCTTGGAGCAGTACTTC.

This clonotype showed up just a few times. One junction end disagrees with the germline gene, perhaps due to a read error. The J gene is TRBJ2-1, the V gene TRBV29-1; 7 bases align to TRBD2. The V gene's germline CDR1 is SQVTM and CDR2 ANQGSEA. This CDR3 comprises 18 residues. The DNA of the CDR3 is TGCAGCGTTAAAGAGGTCGCGGGAGTGTGGACCCTAGACAATGAGCAGTTCTTC. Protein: CSVKEVAGVWTLDNEQFF.

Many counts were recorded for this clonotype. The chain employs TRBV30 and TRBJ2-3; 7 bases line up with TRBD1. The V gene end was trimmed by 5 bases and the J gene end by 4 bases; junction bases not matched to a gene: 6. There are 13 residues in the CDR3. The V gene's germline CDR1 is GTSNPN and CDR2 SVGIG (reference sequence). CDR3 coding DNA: TGTGCCTGGGACAGGGAAGCGGCAGATACGCAGTATTTT. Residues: CAWDREAADTQYF.

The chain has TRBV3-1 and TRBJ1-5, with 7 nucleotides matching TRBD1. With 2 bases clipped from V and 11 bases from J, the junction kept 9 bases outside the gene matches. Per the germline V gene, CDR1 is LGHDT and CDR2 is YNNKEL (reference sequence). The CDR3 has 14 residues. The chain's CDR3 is CASSQQGGDDSQHF. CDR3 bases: TGTGCCAGCAGCCAACAAGGGGGCGATGATTCCCAGCATTTT. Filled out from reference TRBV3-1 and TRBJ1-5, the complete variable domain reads DTAVSQTPKYLVTQMGNDKSIKCEQNLGHDTMYWYKQDSKKFLKIMFSYNNKELIINETVPNRFSPKSPDKAHLNLHINSLELGDSAVYFCASSQQGGDDSQHFGDGTRLSIL.

The CDR3 DNA reads as TGTGCCAGCAGCCCGCGACTAGCGGGGGGCAAACAACGCCTGAACACCGGGGAGCTGTTTTTT. This gives the protein CASSPRLAGGKQRLNTGELFF. The chain links TRBV7-2 to TRBJ2-2; 13 nucleotides line up with TRBD2. The J segment lost 1 base and the V segment lost 5 bases, leaving 16 bases of the junction unmatched. This CDR3 region has 21 residues. In germline, CDR1 is SGHTA, CDR2 FQGNSA.

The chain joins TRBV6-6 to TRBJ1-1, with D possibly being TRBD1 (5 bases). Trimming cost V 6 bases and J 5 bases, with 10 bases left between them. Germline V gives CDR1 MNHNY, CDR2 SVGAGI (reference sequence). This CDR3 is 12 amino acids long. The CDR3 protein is CASSTGGTEAFF. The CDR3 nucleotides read TGTGCCAGCAGCACTGGGGGAACTGAAGCTTTCTTT.

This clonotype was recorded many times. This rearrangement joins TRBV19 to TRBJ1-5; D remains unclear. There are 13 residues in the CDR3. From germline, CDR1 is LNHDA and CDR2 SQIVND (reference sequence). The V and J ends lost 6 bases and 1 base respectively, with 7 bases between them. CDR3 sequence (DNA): TGTGCCAGTAGGTCCGTCAGCAATCAGCCCCAGCATTTT. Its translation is CASRSVSNQPQHF.

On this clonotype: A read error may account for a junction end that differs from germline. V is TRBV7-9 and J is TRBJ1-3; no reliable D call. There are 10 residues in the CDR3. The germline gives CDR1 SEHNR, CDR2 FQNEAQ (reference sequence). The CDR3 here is CAGSGNTIYF. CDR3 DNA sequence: TGTGCCGGCAGCGGAAACACCATATATTTT.

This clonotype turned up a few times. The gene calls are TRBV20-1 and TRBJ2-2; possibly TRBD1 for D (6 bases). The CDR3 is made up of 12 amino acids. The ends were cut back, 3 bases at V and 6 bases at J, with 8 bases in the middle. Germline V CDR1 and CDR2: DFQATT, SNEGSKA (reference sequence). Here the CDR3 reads CSASEGAGELFF. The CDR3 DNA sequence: TGCAGTGCTAGCGAGGGGGCCGGGGAGCTGTTTTTT.

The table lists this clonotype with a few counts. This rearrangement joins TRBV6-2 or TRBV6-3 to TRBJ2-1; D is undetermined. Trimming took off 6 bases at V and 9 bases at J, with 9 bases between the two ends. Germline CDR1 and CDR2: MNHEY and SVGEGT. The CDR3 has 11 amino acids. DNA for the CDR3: TGTGCCAGCAGCCAGACTGTTGAGCAGTTCTTC. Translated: CASSQTVEQFF.

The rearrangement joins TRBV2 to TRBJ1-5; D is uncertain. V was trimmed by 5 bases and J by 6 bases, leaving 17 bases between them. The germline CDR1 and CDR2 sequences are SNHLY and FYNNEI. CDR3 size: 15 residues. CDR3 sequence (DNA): TGTGCCAGCAGTATCGAACAGCTAAACAGTCAGCCCCAGCATTTT. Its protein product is CASSIEQLNSQPQHF.

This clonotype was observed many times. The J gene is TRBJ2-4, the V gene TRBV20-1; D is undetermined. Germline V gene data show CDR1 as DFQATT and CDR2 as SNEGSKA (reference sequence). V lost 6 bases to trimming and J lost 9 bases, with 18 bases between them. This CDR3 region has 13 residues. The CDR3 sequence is CSAAERTSVIQYF. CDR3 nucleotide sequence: TGCAGTGCCGCGGAGAGAACCAGCGTCATTCAGTACTTC.

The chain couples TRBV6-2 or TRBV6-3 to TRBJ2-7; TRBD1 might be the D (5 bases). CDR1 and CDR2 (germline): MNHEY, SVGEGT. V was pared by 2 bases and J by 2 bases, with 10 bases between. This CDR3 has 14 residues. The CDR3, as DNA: TGTGCCAGCAGTTACGCAGGGTTTGCCTACGAGCAGTACTTC. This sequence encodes CASSYAGFAYEQYF.

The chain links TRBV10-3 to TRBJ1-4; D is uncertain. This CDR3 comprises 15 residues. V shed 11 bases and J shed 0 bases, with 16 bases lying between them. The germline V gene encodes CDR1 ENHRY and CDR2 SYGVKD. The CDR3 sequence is CAVFPRPPTNEKLFF. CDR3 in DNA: TGTGCCGTCTTTCCACGGCCTCCAACTAATGAAAAACTGTTTTTT.

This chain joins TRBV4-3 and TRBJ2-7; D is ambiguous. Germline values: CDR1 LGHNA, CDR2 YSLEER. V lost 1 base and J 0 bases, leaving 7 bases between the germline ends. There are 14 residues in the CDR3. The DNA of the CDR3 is TGCGCCAGCAGCCAAGGGCAGTTCTCCTACGAGCAGTACTTC. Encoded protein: CASSQGQFSYEQYF.

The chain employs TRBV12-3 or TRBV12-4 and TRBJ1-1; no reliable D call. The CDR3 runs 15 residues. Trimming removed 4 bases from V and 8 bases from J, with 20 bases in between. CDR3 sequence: CASSSPLGTIREAFF. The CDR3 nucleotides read TGTGCCAGCAGTTCCCCCCTCGGCACCATTCGGGAAGCTTTCTTT.

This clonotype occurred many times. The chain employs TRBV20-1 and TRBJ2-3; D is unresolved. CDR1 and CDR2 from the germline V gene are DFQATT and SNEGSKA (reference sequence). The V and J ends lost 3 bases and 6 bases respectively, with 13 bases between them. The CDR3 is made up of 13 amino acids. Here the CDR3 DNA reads TGCAGTGCTAGCCGAGACTCTGGGGATACGCAGTATTTT. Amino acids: CSASRDSGDTQYF.

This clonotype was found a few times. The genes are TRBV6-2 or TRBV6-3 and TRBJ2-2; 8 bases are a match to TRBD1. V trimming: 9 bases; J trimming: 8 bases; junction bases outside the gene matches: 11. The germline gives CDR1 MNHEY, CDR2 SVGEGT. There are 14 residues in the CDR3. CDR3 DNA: TGTGCCAGTGGACAGGGCCAAGGGTCAGGGGAGCTGTTTTTT. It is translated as CASGQGQGSGELFF.

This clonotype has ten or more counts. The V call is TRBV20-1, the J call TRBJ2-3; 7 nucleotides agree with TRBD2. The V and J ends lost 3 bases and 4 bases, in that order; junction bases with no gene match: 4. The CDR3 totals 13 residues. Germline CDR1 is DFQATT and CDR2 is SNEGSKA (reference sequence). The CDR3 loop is CSARAGVPDTQYF. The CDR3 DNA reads TGCAGTGCTAGGGCGGGGGTCCCAGATACGCAGTATTTT.